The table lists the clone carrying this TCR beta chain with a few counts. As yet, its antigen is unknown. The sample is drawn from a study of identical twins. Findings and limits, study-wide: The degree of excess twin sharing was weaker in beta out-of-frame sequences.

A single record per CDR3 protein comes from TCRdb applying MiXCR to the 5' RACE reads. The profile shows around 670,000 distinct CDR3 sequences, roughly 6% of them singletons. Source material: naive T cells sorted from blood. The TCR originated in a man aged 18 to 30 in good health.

CDR3 sequence reads: CASSLGQRLHEQYV. The CDR3, as DNA: TGTGCCAGCAGCTTAGGACAGCGGCTCCACGAGCAGTACGTC. The chain combines TRBV5-6 with TRBJ2-7, with a possible D match to TRBD1 (6 bases). The V end was cut by 2 bases, the J end by 5 bases, with 14 bases between. Germline CDR1 and CDR2: SGHDT and YYEEEE. The length of the CDR3 is 14 residues.